This entry features one TCR beta chain sequence. Looked up from germline, CDR1 is LGHNA and CDR2 is YSLEER. The CDR3 length is 14 residues. This entry is derived from a study of T cell responses to AZD1222 COVID-19 vaccine. TCRdb's table, derived via immunoSEQ multiplex PCR, lists solely in-frame clones and lacks some. The profile shows tens of thousands of clones, over 60% of them singletons. Second doses were pooled across both intervals (about 4 or about 12 weeks). The genes are TRBV4-3 and TRBJ1-2; D gene ambiguous. Sample: peripheral blood, taken 28 days after the second AZD1222 dose. This receptor was identified in an adult who received the AZD1222 COVID-19 vaccine. CDR3 bases: TGCCCCACCAGCCAACTCCACTCCTCGGACGGCTACACCTTC. Protein: CPTSQLHSSDGYTF.